This T cell receptor (beta chain) was identified in a study of blood T cell repertoires in COVID-19. The V gene end was trimmed by 6 bases and the J gene end by 3 bases; junction bases not matched to a gene: 7. The CDR3 consists of 14 residues. CDR1 is KGHSH, CDR2 LQKENI, per germline. Methods used by the authors: For nucleated cells, counts were estimated from reference gene primer amplification. Assay: immunoSEQ multiplex PCR; the TCRdb copy retains only in-frame clones and omits some. The D gene and trimming were derived from the DNA, and the V and J assignments and clone size from that table. Among about 220,000 clones listed, 65% to 85% were seen once.

Sequencing was done on a sample of peripheral blood. The V and J genes are TRBV18 and TRBJ2-7; TRBD1 agrees at 8 bases. This receptor was identified in a human donor in a cohort sampled during active COVID-19. The CDR3 DNA follows: TGTGCCAGCTCCCCCGGGACAGGCGACTACGAGCAGTACTTC. Its translation is CASSPGTGDYEQYF.